This note documents a single TCR beta chain sequence. Its antigen is not identified. The sample originates from a study of monozygotic twins with inflammatory bowel disease. TCRdb re-analyzed the 5' RACE reads; it lists each CDR3 protein once, without DNA. In total, the table holds around 220,000 distinct CDR3 sequences. General study points: Researchers report that IBD patients shared fewer clonotypes with others than healthy twins, especially amid disease activity.

The CDR3 contains 14 residues. The germline gives CDR1 KGHSH, CDR2 LQKENI. Input material: blood. The chain joins TRBV18 to TRBJ2-3; the TCRdb D gene call, TRBD2, has no DNA to confirm it. The sequence came from a human donor with ulcerative colitis or Crohn's disease, or a healthy co-twin of an affected twin (not recorded which). CDR3 amino acids: CASSPWSGEGSQYF.